This T cell receptor (beta chain) was recorded in a study of identical twins (dated by TCRdb to 2016 to 2017). Study-level background: The study deep-sequenced TCR alpha and beta repertoires from monozygotic twins, unrelated adults of various ages and cord blood to test whether fetal clonotypes persist. Replicate twin experiments were performed at different times using different library preparation protocols to rule out contamination. What the research found in general, with its limitations: In beta out-of-frame sequences, excess twin sharing was weaker, because having fewer shared sequences lowered the signal-to-noise ratio. Zero-insertion analyses could be partly confounded by invariant T cells such as MAIT and iNKT, though diverse VJ usage argued against such confounding for most clonotypes. Compared with coincidental sharing between unrelated individuals, out-of-frame TCR alpha sequences shared between twins showed an excess of sequences with low generation probability. Because the same donors could not be followed over many years, conclusions were based on cross-sectional statistical analysis. Out-of-frame TCR alpha sharing in monozygotic twins was systematically underestimated by recombination models, whereas sharing between unrelated individuals was in agreement with the recombination models. Fewer insertions were carried by abundant cord blood beta clonotypes; a weaker similar trend was observed in young adult naive repertoires, while no such trend was observed in memory repertoires.

Every donor was a healthy Caucasian. Using Miltenyi CD45RO+ enrichment and human naive T-cell isolation kits, memory (CD45RO+) and naive T cells were isolated from PBMC. V and J are truncated by 4 bases and 2 bases respectively, leaving an intervening sequence of 9 bases. The germline V gene specifies MNHNS as CDR1 and SASEGT as CDR2. From its cysteine to its phenylalanine, the CDR3 spans 13 amino acids. Only the CDR3 portion is preserved as DNA: 39 bases, with reading frame beginning at the first base. The protocol used for the library was 5' RACE. Sequencing used an Illumina HiSeq 2000. A universal primer binding site was added through template switching, and the final cDNA carried a unique molecular identifier so that TCR cDNA molecules could be counted accurately. Specific primers in the conserved constant-segment region were used to synthesize first-strand cDNA for TCR alpha and beta chains. To control for contamination, every cDNA library carried two barcodes: a SMART-Mk sample barcode plus Illumina barcodes. Two successive PCR steps introduced TruSeq adapter sequences along with Illumina sample barcodes. The TCR alpha and beta cDNA libraries were sequenced on the Illumina HiSeq platform using custom primers. The study's processing was this. MiGEC processed the raw reads to extract unique molecular identifiers, while MiXCR was used to determine the CDR3 positions. For each individual, recombination models were inferred using an EM algorithm with the repgenHMM and IGoR tools. Shared clonotypes were analyzed with the tcR package in R, and sharing was normalized by the product of cloneset sizes. To study raw recombination free of thymic and clonal selection effects, out-of-frame nonproductive sequences were analyzed. Using fastp at Q25 and MiXCR, TCRdb reprocessed the public reads and kept productive beta chains. Rows are combined by CDR3 protein, so each entry shows the most common genes and DNA. These V and J calls originate from TCRdb's pipeline instead of the authors' own analysis. Present in this sample are over 200,000 distinct CDR3 sequences, about 10% of which were seen just once. The top ten clonotypes cover 10% of the sample.

Details on this clonotype: Its antigen target is currently unknown. Per-base qualities were not stored, and no clone one base away is much larger.

This chain is built from TRBV6-1 and TRBJ2-7; the D gene cannot be named for sure. The receptor was isolated from a man aged 50 to 59 in good health. Sequencing was carried out using memory T cells sorted from blood. The cell subset or site label, read with the paper, signifies: CD45RO+ enriched T cells. The DNA reads TGTGCCAGCAGTGCTGGGGTTACCTACGAGCAGTACTTC. Translated, it gives CASSAGVTYEQYF.